This section outlines one T cell receptor beta chain sequence together with its context. What it binds is unknown. The data were taken from a study of T cell repertoires in cytomegalovirus infection. Whole-study context: Newly reported HLA-C-restricted and thoroughly characterized HLA-B-restricted CMV epitopes were employed. TCR beta signatures that were public indicated CMV infection and matching HLA type.

MiXCR, run by TCRdb on the reads, gives a single entry per CDR3 protein. The top ten hold approximately 78% of the sample, which has some 100,000 distinct CDR3 sequences, approximately 28% seen once. Sequences were derived from CD8+ T cells from cultured PBMCs, sampled from culture after CMV antigen stimulation. The sequence was obtained from a human donor in good health (CMV status not recorded). Some clones in this sample may be carry-over from other donors' samples.

In DNA form, the CDR3 reads TGTGCCAGCAGGAATGAGGGTGTATTGAACGAGCAGTACTTC. This codes for CASRNEGVLNEQYF. This sequence joins TRBV28 and TRBJ2-7, with D tentatively TRBD2 (5 bases). The CDR3 has 14 amino acids. Between the trimmed V and J ends, which lost 6 bases and 5 bases, there was a span of 17 bases. CDR1 is MDHEN, CDR2 SYDVKM, per germline.